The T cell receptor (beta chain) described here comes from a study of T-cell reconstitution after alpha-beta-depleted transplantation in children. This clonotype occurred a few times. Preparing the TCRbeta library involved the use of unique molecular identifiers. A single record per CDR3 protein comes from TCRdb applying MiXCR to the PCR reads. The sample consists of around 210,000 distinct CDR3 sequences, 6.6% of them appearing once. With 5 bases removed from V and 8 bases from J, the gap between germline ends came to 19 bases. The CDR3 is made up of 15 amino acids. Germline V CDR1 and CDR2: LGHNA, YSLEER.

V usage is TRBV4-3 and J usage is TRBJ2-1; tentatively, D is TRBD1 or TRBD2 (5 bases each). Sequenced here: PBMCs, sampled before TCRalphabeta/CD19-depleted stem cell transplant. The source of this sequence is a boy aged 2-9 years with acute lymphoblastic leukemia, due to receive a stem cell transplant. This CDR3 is CASSYSGTGVDEQFF. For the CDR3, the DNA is TGCGCCAGCAGCTATTCCGGGACCGGCGTAGATGAGCAGTTCTTC.